The 13 T cell receptor beta chains below were found in one sample sequenced in a study of blood T cell repertoires in COVID-19. Measured with immunoSEQ multiplex PCR; TCRdb has only the in-frame clones, and not every one. The repertoire consists of about 71,000 clones, with roughly 84% occurring once and the leading ten covering 6.9%. What was sequenced was peripheral blood. The source is a man aged 50 or older with active COVID-19.

The rearrangement links TRBV3-1 (or the pseudogene TRBV3-2) to TRBJ1-2, with unresolved D. The CDR3 runs 15 residues. V gave up 4 bases and J gave up 5 bases, with 17 bases separating them. Germline loops: CDR1 LGHDT, CDR2 YNNKEL (reference sequence). This CDR3 reads CASSPSEGLLYGYTF. The CDR3 DNA follows: TGTGCCAGCAGCCCCTCGGAGGGCCTCCTTTATGGCTACACCTTC.

The chain combines TRBV27 with TRBJ1-1, with D possibly matching TRBD1 (6 bases). This CDR3 spans 14 amino acids. V was pared by 5 bases and J by 3 bases, with 13 bases between. Looked up from germline, CDR1 is MNHEY and CDR2 is SMNVEV (reference sequence). For the CDR3, the DNA is TGTGCCAGCAGTCCACCAGGGGCTTACACTGAAGCTTTCTTT. Translating it yields CASSPPGAYTEAFF.

The chain combines TRBV27 with TRBJ1-2, with TRBD1 identical over 8 bases. The germline V gene encodes CDR1 MNHEY and CDR2 SMNVEV (reference sequence). This CDR3 region has 15 residues. J was trimmed by 1 base and V by 6 bases; bases with no gene match: 7. The CDR3: CASSPDRGYNYGYTF. CDR3 nucleotide sequence: TGTGCCAGCAGCCCAGACAGGGGTTATAACTATGGCTACACCTTC.

The sample holds a few counts of this clone. This chain joins TRBV12-3 or TRBV12-4 and TRBJ1-2, with 8 positions matching TRBD1. J was trimmed by 4 bases and V by 6 bases; bases with no gene match: 4. The CDR3 has 13 amino acids. This chain's CDR3 is CASRETGGYGYTF. The CDR3 region has the DNA TGTGCCAGCAGAGAAACAGGGGGCTATGGCTACACCTTC.

The rearrangement links TRBV4-1 to TRBJ1-4; D remains ambiguous. Between the trimmed V and J ends, which lost 3 bases and 11 bases, there was a span of 10 bases. The CDR3 is 12 residues long. Germline CDR1 MGHRA, CDR2 YSYEKL. DNA for the CDR3: TGCGCCAGCAGCCAGCCACAGTACAAACTGTTTTTT. This sequence encodes CASSQPQYKLFF.

Concerning this clone itself: At the DNA level, this CDR3 is encoded by other sequences in the same sample as well. This chain connects TRBV5-4 to TRBJ2-1, with 10 bases matching TRBD1. Trimming at V came to 4 bases and at J to 7 bases, leaving 2 bases not matched to a gene. The length of the CDR3 is 13 residues. CDR1 and CDR2 (germline): SGHNT, YYREEE (reference sequence). The CDR3 reads CASSRTGGNEQFF. The CDR3 bases are TGTGCCAGCAGCCGGACAGGGGGAAATGAGCAGTTCTTC. Filled out from reference TRBV5-4 and TRBJ2-1, the complete variable domain reads ETGVTQSPTHLIKTRGQQVTLRCSSQSGHNTVSWYQQALGQGPQFIFQYYREEENGRGNFPPRFSGLQFPNYSSELNVNALELDDSALYLCASSRTGGNEQFFGPGTRLTVL.

The chain is built from TRBV12-1 and TRBJ2-7; TRBD1 is taken as the D call from the table, unchecked against the DNA. TRBV12-1 is noted as a pseudogene. This CDR3 is built from 15 residues. The CDR3 DNA follows: TGTGCCAGCAGCTTCTCCAAGACAGGTTTCTACGAGCAGTACGTC. This gives the protein CASSFSKTGFYEQYV.

The J gene is TRBJ2-3, the V gene TRBV20-1; D not certain. V dropped 3 bases and J dropped 2 bases, with 15 bases sitting between them. CDR1 and CDR2 from the germline V gene are DFQATT and SNEGSKA (reference sequence). This CDR3 spans 15 amino acids. The CDR3 sequence is CSASWWAVNTDTQYF. In DNA, the CDR3 is TGCAGTGCTAGTTGGTGGGCCGTTAACACAGATACGCAGTATTTT.

The chain is built from TRBV6-5 and TRBJ2-4; D might be TRBD2 (6 bases). The germline V gene has CDR1 MNHEY and CDR2 SVGAGI. Trimming took 8 bases from V and 8 from J, leaving 13 bases between them. The CDR3 has 12 amino acids. CDR3 region: CASGLIGDIQYF. In nucleotides, the CDR3 is TGTGCCAGCGGACTAATTGGGGACATTCAGTACTTC.

V usage is TRBV4-1 and J usage is TRBJ1-6, with D tentatively TRBD1 (5 bases). Trimming took off 3 bases at V and 0 bases at J, with 18 bases between the two ends. The CDR3 sequence is 19 residues long. Looked up from germline, CDR1 is MGHRA and CDR2 is YSYEKL. DNA of the CDR3: TGCGCCAGCAGCCAGGACCCAGGGCAGGTCAGCTCCTATAATTCACCCCTCCACTTT. This encodes CASSQDPGQVSSYNSPLHF.

The genes are TRBV19 and TRBJ2-5; 7 bases are shared with TRBD1. CDR1 LNHDA and CDR2 SQIVND come from the germline V gene (reference sequence). V lost 3 bases, J lost 0 bases, and 10 bases stayed unmatched. The CDR3 totals 17 residues. The CDR3 DNA is TGTGCCAGTAGTATGGGCTGGTACGGGACAGACCAAGAGACCCAGTACTTC. Residues: CASSMGWYGTDQETQYF.

This clone was seen a handful of times. CDR3 amino acids: CASSWTGEPSNYGYTF. The CDR3 DNA is TGTGCCAGCAGCTGGACAGGGGAACCTTCTAACTATGGCTACACCTTC. The rearrangement joins TRBV5-6 to TRBJ1-2, with 9 bases matching TRBD1. V dropped 3 bases and J dropped 0; count of bases not matched to a gene: 6. Per the germline V gene, CDR1 is SGHDT and CDR2 is YYEEEE. The CDR3 spans 16 residues.

The chain carries TRBV5-1 and TRBJ2-6; TRBD1 matches at 9 bases. This CDR3 comprises 17 residues. Unmatched junction bases numbered 4, after V lost 3 bases and J lost 0 bases. Germline V gene sequence: CDR1 SGHRS, CDR2 YFSETQ. CDR3 DNA: TGCGCCAGCAGCTCAGGACAGGGGAGCTCTGGGGCCAACGTCCTGACTTTC. It specifies CASSSGQGSSGANVLTF.